These T cell receptor beta chains were read from a single sample in a study of cytomegalovirus exposure and HLA in healthy donors. Here immunoSEQ multiplex PCR was the method, and the copy in TCRdb shows in-frame clones only, minus some. Of about 82,000 clones in the sample, 85% to 95% were seen once. Material for sequencing was PBMCs. The receptors shown here come from a young woman in good health and CMV-seronegative. Each CDR3 is given with its conserved first and last residue. D genes are given only for firm matches. Part of the rows lack a size; the others show once, few, many or a class for expanded clones.

.	TRBV10-2	.	TRBJ2-4	TGCGCCAGCAGTGAGGAACTAGCCAAAAACATTCAGTACTTC	CASSEELAKNIQYF
.	TRBV6-5	.	TRBJ1-2	TGTGCCAGCAGTTTAGGACCCAGGGGCTTCAACTATGGCTACACCTTC	CASSLGPRGFNYGYTF
TRBD2	TRBV19	.	TRBJ2-1	TGTGCCAGTAGTTTGGCGGGGGAAACTTACAATGAGCAGTTCTTC	CASSLAGETYNEQFF
.	TRBV28	.	TRBJ2-4	TGTGCCAGCAGTTTACGATGGGGGCTTACTCTCGCGAAGGGAGCCAAAAACATTCAGTACTTC	CASSLRWGLTLAKGAKNIQYF
TRBD2	TRBV5-1	.	TRBJ2-1	TGCGCCAGCACACCGGGACTAGCGGGAGACAATGAGCAGTTCTTC	CASTPGLAGDNEQFF
.	TRBV5-5	.	TRBJ2-3	TGTGCCAGCAGAGTCGGGGAGAGCACAGATACGCAGTATTTT	CASRVGESTDTQYF
.	TRBV7-2	.	TRBJ2-3	TGTGCCAGCAGCTTAGGGACTCCCGAGGATACGCAGTATTTT	CASSLGTPEDTQYF
.	TRBV9	.	TRBJ1-3	TGTGCCAGCAGCGTAGCCAGGGCCGGAAACACCATATATTTT	CASSVARAGNTIYF
.	TRBV20-1	.	TRBJ2-1	TGCAGTGCGAGCCCCCGGGATGAGCAGTTCTTC	CSASPRDEQFF
.	TRBV25-1	.	TRBJ2-7	TGTGCCAGCAGTGACGACAGGTCCTACGAGCAGTACTTC	CASSDDRSYEQYF
.	TRBV10-2	.	TRBJ2-7	TGCGCCAGCAGTTGGCAGATCTCCTACGAGCAGTACTTC	CASSWQISYEQYF
.	TRBV10-3	.	TRBJ2-7	TGTGCCATCAGCGGAACCGGAGGCTCCCGAAGCTCCTACGAGCAGTACTTC	CAISGTGGSRSSYEQYF
TRBD2	TRBV9	.	TRBJ2-3	TGTGCCAGCAGCGTAGATGCTAGCGGGAGGGCCCTGTATACGCAGTATTTT	CASSVDASGRALYTQYF
TRBD2	TRBV6-1	.	TRBJ2-7	TGTGCCAGCACTCCGACTAGCGGGACCTACGAGCAGTACTTC	CASTPTSGTYEQYF
TRBD2	TRBV5-4	.	TRBJ2-1	TGTGCCAGCAGCTTGGAGTCCAGCGGGGGGACCAATGAGCAGTTCTTC	CASSLESSGGTNEQFF
.	TRBV20-1	.	TRBJ1-2	TGCAGTGCTTCGAGGAACTATGGCTACACCTTC	CSASRNYGYTF
.	TRBV7-2	.	TRBJ2-7	TGTGCCAGCAGCTTATATCTCTCTCCTGTAGCCACCTACGAGCAGTACTTC	CASSLYLSPVATYEQYF
.	TRBV4-1	.	TRBJ2-7	TGCGCCAGCAGCCAAGTAGCGGTCCGTACCTACGAGCAGTACTTC	CASSQVAVRTYEQYF
.	TRBV27	.	TRBJ2-7	TGTGCCAGCTCCAGCTCCTACGAGCAGTACTTC	CASSSSYEQYF
.	TRBV28	.	TRBJ2-3	TGTGCCAGCAGTTCCCTGACAGGCAACCGAACAGATACGCAGTATTTT	CASSSLTGNRTDTQYF
.	TRBV28	.	TRBJ2-7	TGTGCCAGCAGTTTTTCGGGGATTTTACCCGAGCAGTACTTC	CASSFSGILPEQYF
TRBD1	TRBV5-1	once	TRBJ1-4	TGCGCCAGCAGATTGACGACAGGGACTAATGAAAAACTGTTTTTT	CASRLTTGTNEKLFF
TRBD2	TRBV4-1	.	TRBJ2-4	TGCGCCAGCAGCCAAAGCGGGGGGTCCTTCGGAAACATTCAGTACTTC	CASSQSGGSFGNIQYF
TRBD2	TRBV9	.	TRBJ2-1	TGTGCCAGCAGCGCCTTGGGACTAGCGGTCTACAATGAGCAGTTCTTC	CASSALGLAVYNEQFF
.	TRBV25-1	.	TRBJ1-2	TGTGCCAGCAGTGGGCAACGGATAACGGGTGGCTACACCTTC	CASSGQRITGGYTF
TRBD1	TRBV7-9	.	TRBJ2-5	TGTGCCAGCATCCCACTTACCGGGACAGGGGGCGCTTACGAGACCCAGTACTTC	CASIPLTGTGGAYETQYF
.	TRBV28	.	TRBJ1-5	TGTGCCAGCAGTTTAACCGGGACACCAGAGGGTCAGCCCCAGCATTTT	CASSLTGTPEGQPQHF
TRBD1	TRBV7-2	.	TRBJ1-6	TGTGCCAGCAGCTGGAGACAGGGCCCAATATTATATAATTCACCCCTCCACTTT	CASSWRQGPILYNSPLHF
.	TRBV19	.	TRBJ1-2	TGTGCCAGTAGTATTTCCAACAGACCTAACTATGGCTACACCTTC	CASSISNRPNYGYTF
.	TRBV11-2	.	TRBJ2-3	TGTGCCAGCAGCCCTCGTCTCAGCACAGATACGCAGTATTTT	CASSPRLSTDTQYF
TRBD1	TRBV7-2	.	TRBJ2-3	TGTGCCAGCAGCGGACAGGAAACGGATACGCAGTATTTT	CASSGQETDTQYF
TRBD1	TRBV29-1	.	TRBJ1-1	TGCAGCGTTGAACGGGGTACAGGGGGGTTCACTGAAGCTTTCTTT	CSVERGTGGFTEAFF
.	TRBV29-1	.	TRBJ1-4	TGCAGCGTTGGGGTGTGGGGAGCAACTAATGAAAAACTGTTTTTT	CSVGVWGATNEKLFF
.	TRBV9	once	TRBJ2-3	TGTGCCAGCAGCGTATCAGGCAGCACAGATACGCAGTATTTT	CASSVSGSTDTQYF
TRBD1	TRBV27	.	TRBJ2-2	TGTGCCAGCAGTCTTGGACAGGGGGCAAGAACCGGGGAGCTGTTTTTT	CASSLGQGARTGELFF
TRBD2	TRBV7-9	.	TRBJ2-3	TGTGCCAGCAGGGCGGGAGCTAGCACAGATACGCAGTATTTT	CASRAGASTDTQYF
.	TRBV19	once	TRBJ2-4	TGTGCCAGTAGTATTGCGGCAGCCAAAAACATTCAGTACTTC	CASSIAAAKNIQYF
.	TRBV11-2	.	TRBJ1-5	TGTGCCAGCAGCTTAGAGCCAGGGACTGGGCCCCAGCATTTT	CASSLEPGTGPQHF
.	TRBV15	.	TRBJ2-7	TGTGCCACCAGCGCGGACAAAGGGTCCTACGAGCAGTACTTC	CATSADKGSYEQYF
.	TRBV7-9	once	TRBJ2-1	TGTGCCAGCAGCCTCCGGGACTGGGATTACAATGAGCAGTTCTTC	CASSLRDWDYNEQFF
.	TRBV5-1	.	TRBJ2-7	TGCGCCAGCAGGCTCGCCCACAGGGCCTCCTACGAGCAGTACTTC	CASRLAHRASYEQYF
.	TRBV5-1	.	TRBJ2-2	TGCGCCAGCAGCTTGGCACAGGACGGGGAGCTGTTTTTT	CASSLAQDGELFF
TRBD1	TRBV4-3	.	TRBJ1-1	TGCGCCAGCAGCCCCGGGCAGGGGGCAAGGAACACTGAAGCTTTCTTT	CASSPGQGARNTEAFF
TRBD1	TRBV7-2	.	TRBJ2-5	TGTGCCAGCAGCTGGGACAGCCCAGAAGAGACCCAGTACTTC	CASSWDSPEETQYF
.	TRBV7-2	.	TRBJ2-3	TGTGCCAGCAGCTTGGTGGGGCCCAGCACAGATACGCAGTATTTT	CASSLVGPSTDTQYF
.	TRBV4-1	.	TRBJ2-7	TGCGCCAGCAGCCAAGTGGATGGCGGAAGCTACGAGCAGTACTTC	CASSQVDGGSYEQYF